What follows are 9 T cell receptor beta chains derived from one specimen sequenced in a study of T cells in Graves' hyperthyroidism and ophthalmopathy. RNA transcripts gave rise to amplified TCR beta CDR3 regions. HTBI primers drove first-round RT-PCR of the TCR CDR3. In TCRdb, the multiplex PCR reads were re-called with MiXCR into one record per CDR3 protein. The data contain around 300,000 distinct CDR3 sequences, approximately 12% of them singletons. The sequenced sample was blood. These receptors were collected from a woman aged 30 to 39 with Graves' hyperthyroidism that later progressed to Graves' ophthalmopathy.

This clonotype was recorded at least ten times. The V call is TRBV7-3, the J call TRBJ2-1; TRBD1 or TRBD2 may be the D gene (5 bases each). Trimming cost V 4 bases and J 8 bases, with 15 bases left between them. Per germline, CDR1 SGHTA and CDR2 FQGTGA. There are 14 residues in the CDR3. The CDR3 DNA sequence: TGTGCCAGCAGCTCGGGGCTTCAGCCCGATGAGCAGTTCTTC. Its translation is CASSSGLQPDEQFF.

This clonotype has ten or more counts. The rearrangement links TRBV11-2 to TRBJ2-7; D might be TRBD1 or TRBD2, each matching 5 bases. Germline V gives CDR1 SGHAT, CDR2 FQNNGV. V lost 4 bases, J lost 3 bases, and 10 bases lay in between. The CDR3 runs 13 residues. The CDR3 coding sequence is TGTGCCAGCAGCTGGGGACCGAGCTACGAGCAGTACTTC. Translating gives CASSWGPSYEQYF.

The chain links TRBV20-1 to TRBJ2-1; 10 bases agree with TRBD2. Germline V gene lookup returns CDR1 DFQATT and CDR2 SNEGSKA (reference sequence). The CDR3 totals 15 residues. J lost 7 bases, V lost 3 bases, and 9 bases had no gene match. Here the CDR3 reads CSASFLAGARNEQFF. The CDR3 bases are TGCAGTGCTAGTTTCCTAGCGGGAGCTAGGAATGAGCAGTTCTTC.

The rearrangement joins TRBV7-2 to TRBJ2-7; D may be TRBD2 (5 bases). The V gene lost 4 bases and the J gene lost 1 base, with 14 bases spanning the gap. Germline V gene data show CDR1 as SGHTA and CDR2 as FQGNSA. The CDR3 is 15 amino acids. The CDR3 here is CASSSILEVSYEQYF. The DNA of the CDR3 is TGTGCCAGCAGCTCTATACTAGAGGTATCCTACGAGCAGTACTTC.

This clonotype was counted many times. V usage is TRBV6-5 and J usage is TRBJ2-7, with D tentatively TRBD1 (6 bases). The CDR3 consists of 15 residues. Germline CDR1 MNHEY, CDR2 SVGAGI. V lost 1 base and J 2 bases, leaving 12 bases between the germline ends. The CDR3 spells CASSYWAGETYEQYF. In DNA, the CDR3 is TGTGCCAGCAGTTACTGGGCAGGGGAAACCTACGAGCAGTACTTC.

V is TRBV7-9 and J is TRBJ1-5; a weak D match, TRBD1 (5 bases). Germline CDR1 is SEHNR and CDR2 is FQNEAQ (reference sequence). The CDR3 contains 16 residues. Trimming stripped 1 base from V and 2 bases from J, with 12 bases between. CDR3 nucleotide sequence: TGTGCCAGCAGCTTAGAGGGGTACTGGGGCAATCAGCCCCAGCATTTT. Protein: CASSLEGYWGNQPQHF. The full variable domain, its missing parts supplied by reference TRBV7-9 and TRBJ1-5, is DTGVSQNPRHKITKRGQNVTFRCDPISEHNRLYWYRQTLGQGPEFLTYFQNEAQLEKSRLLSDRFSAERPKGSFSTLEIQRTEQGDSAMYLCASSLEGYWGNQPQHFGDGTRLSIL.

This clonotype has ten or more counts. This rearrangement joins TRBV2 to TRBJ2-7; maybe TRBD1 (6 bases). Germline V gives CDR1 SNHLY, CDR2 FYNNEI. The CDR3 contains 13 residues. Deletions cut 8 bases from V and 0 bases from J, with 11 bases between. The CDR3, as DNA: TGTGCCAGCCTTCAGGGGCCCTCCTACGAGCAGTACTTC. Protein sequence: CASLQGPSYEQYF.

At least ten counts were recorded for this clonotype. The chain couples TRBV6-2 or TRBV6-3 to TRBJ2-4; 9 bases line up with TRBD1. Trimming cost V 7 bases and J 4 bases; bases outside gene matches: 11. CDR3 size: 16 residues. Germline V gives CDR1 MNHEY, CDR2 SVGEGT. The CDR3 region is CASKKSGTGRKNIQYF. For the CDR3, the DNA is TGTGCCAGCAAAAAATCCGGGACAGGGCGGAAAAACATTCAGTACTTC.

The chain carries TRBV30 and TRBJ1-1; 7 bases line up with TRBD1. Per germline, CDR1 GTSNPN and CDR2 SVGIG (reference sequence). The CDR3 extends over 13 amino acids. Trimming at V came to 1 base and at J to 10 bases, leaving 9 bases not matched to a gene. The CDR3 DNA follows: TGTGCCTGGAGTGCCCAGGGGGGCGCGGGAGCTTTCTTT. Translated, it gives CAWSAQGGAGAFF.